What follows are 19 T cell receptor beta chains derived from one specimen sequenced in a study of somatic mutations in cytotoxic T cells in rheumatoid arthritis. Some clones are missing from TCRdb's copy, which holds only in-frame ones; the method was immunoSEQ multiplex PCR. The sample lists tens of thousands of clones, around 83% occurring once. Sample: CD8+ T cells sorted from blood. These TCRs come from an adult with rheumatoid arthritis.

This clone was detected only a few times. CDR3 loop: CASSEALQGTVYNSPLHF. The CDR3 bases are TGTGCCAGCAGTGAAGCGCTTCAAGGGACAGTTTATAATTCACCCCTCCACTTT. The rearrangement links TRBV2 to TRBJ1-6, with 7 bases identical to TRBD1. Unmatched junction bases numbered 9, after V lost 0 bases and J lost 4 bases. The V gene's germline CDR1 is SNHLY and CDR2 FYNNEI. The length of the CDR3 is 18 residues.

The rearrangement uses TRBV11-3 and TRBJ1-1; D possibly corresponds to TRBD1 (6 bases). Looked up from germline, CDR1 is SGHNT and CDR2 is YENEEA. The CDR3 has 17 residues. V was pared by 0 bases and J by 6 bases, with 20 bases between. The CDR3 loop reads CASSLDGLIWGPAEAFF. The CDR3 DNA follows: TGTGCCAGCAGCTTAGACGGTCTGATATGGGGGCCCGCTGAAGCTTTCTTT.

The rearrangement uses TRBV4-3 and TRBJ2-5; 10 nucleotides match TRBD2. The CDR3 runs to 21 residues. The V and J ends lost 0 bases and 2 bases, in that order; junction bases with no gene match: 18. CDR1 and CDR2 (germline): LGHNA, YSLEER. This CDR3 reads CASSQDWGGNPLAGVQETQYF. DNA of the CDR3: TGCGCCAGCAGCCAAGATTGGGGTGGGAATCCCCTAGCGGGAGTACAAGAGACCCAGTACTTC.

This clone came up a few times. Additional DNA sequences in this sample encode the identical CDR3. V is TRBV4-3 and J is TRBJ2-1, with D uncertain. The CDR3 extends over 11 amino acids. In germline, CDR1 is LGHNA, CDR2 YSLEER. The germline V and J ends were trimmed by 4 bases and 6 bases, with 4 bases remaining between them. CDR3 nucleotide sequence: TGCGCCAGCAGCCCGGGCAATGAGCAGTTCTTC. This encodes CASSPGNEQFF.

The rearrangement links TRBV5-5 to TRBJ1-2; 9 nucleotides align to TRBD1. This CDR3 is built from 16 residues. Per the germline V gene, CDR1 is SGHKS and CDR2 is YYEKEE (reference sequence). V dropped 3 bases and J dropped 4; count of bases not matched to a gene: 10. The CDR3 DNA reads TGTGCCAGCAGCTATTCGGGACAGGGTTCCCTCTATGGCTACACCTTC. Its protein product is CASSYSGQGSLYGYTF.

This clone was picked up one time. The chain links TRBV6-1 to TRBJ1-2, with D uncertain. V lost 5 bases and J 4 bases, leaving 14 bases between the germline ends. The CDR3 is made up of 14 amino acids. CDR1 is MNHNS, CDR2 SASEGT, per germline. The CDR3 DNA follows: TGTGCCAGCAGTTCCCCCCTCTGGGGCTATGGCTACACCTTC. Its translation is CASSSPLWGYGYTF.

The CDR3: CASSTRAGLADTQYF. The CDR3 nucleotides read TGTGCCAGCAGCACCCGGGCGGGGCTAGCAGATACGCAGTATTTT. The chain couples TRBV13 to TRBJ2-3, with D perhaps TRBD2 (6 bases). The germline V and J ends were trimmed by 5 bases and 4 bases, with 16 bases remaining between them. This CDR3 comprises 15 residues. The V gene's germline CDR1 is PRHDT and CDR2 FYEKMQ (reference sequence).

V usage is TRBV4-3 and J usage is TRBJ2-1; D gene unclear. This CDR3 comprises 14 residues. Germline V lookup: CDR1 LGHNA, CDR2 YSLEER. The ends were cut back, 4 bases at V and 1 base at J, with 8 bases in the middle. CDR3 coding DNA: TGCGCCAGCAGCCCCAAGAGTTCCTACAATGAGCAGTTCTTC. Its protein is CASSPKSSYNEQFF.

The J gene is TRBJ1-3, the V gene TRBV6-5; D perhaps matches TRBD1 (6 bases). Germline values: CDR1 MNHEY, CDR2 SVGAGI. V shed 6 bases and J shed 2 bases, with 8 bases lying between them. The CDR3 consists of 13 residues. In nucleotides, the CDR3 is TGTGCCAGCAGCGGACAGACTGGAAACACCATATATTTT. Translation gives CASSGQTGNTIYF.

This clone was found a few times. The CDR3 region is CASSFGTGSPGYTF. In nucleotides, the CDR3 is TGTGCCAGCAGCTTCGGGACAGGGAGTCCTGGCTACACCTTC. The gene calls are TRBV5-5 and TRBJ1-2; 9 bases align to TRBD1. V shed 2 bases, J shed 7 bases, and the junction held 6 bases outside the gene matches. The CDR3 sequence is 14 residues long. Germline CDR1 is SGHKS and CDR2 is YYEKEE (reference sequence).

The chain couples TRBV7-9 to TRBJ2-3; D not certain. The V end was cut by 6 bases, the J end by 5 bases, with 3 bases between. Germline V gene lookup returns CDR1 SEHNR and CDR2 FQNEAQ (reference sequence). The length of the CDR3 is 10 residues. The CDR3 sequence is CASSRDTQYF. For the CDR3, the DNA is TGTGCCAGCAGTCGAGATACGCAGTATTTT.

The V and J genes are TRBV28 and TRBJ1-1, with TRBD1 matching over 7 bases. CDR3 length: 15 residues. Losses at the gene ends were 5 bases for V and 0 bases for J; bases not matched to a gene: 6. From germline, CDR1 is MDHEN and CDR2 SYDVKM. The CDR3 spells CASSLRTGMNTEAFF. The CDR3 nucleotides are TGTGCCAGCAGTCTCCGGACAGGCATGAACACTGAAGCTTTCTTT.

V usage is TRBV2 and J usage is TRBJ1-2, with TRBD1 as a possible D gene (6 bases). Germline V gives CDR1 SNHLY, CDR2 FYNNEI. The CDR3 is 14 residues long. Trimming took 7 bases from V and 8 from J, leaving 20 bases between them. CDR3 sequence: CASTRRQGHRGYTF. In DNA, the CDR3 is TGTGCCAGCACCAGGAGGCAGGGGCATCGAGGCTACACCTTC. The full variable domain, with the rest looked up from reference TRBV2 and TRBJ1-2, is EPEVTQTPSHQVTQMGQEVILRCVPISNHLYFYWYRQILGQKVEFLVSFYNNEISEKSEIFDDQFSVERPDGSNFTLKIRSTKLEDSAMYFCASTRRQGHRGYTFGSGTRLTVV.

The rearrangement uses TRBV7-8 and TRBJ1-6; no reliable D call. Per germline, CDR1 SGHVS and CDR2 FQNEAQ. Trimming stripped 2 bases from V and 5 bases from J, with 13 bases between. The CDR3 runs to 16 residues. The CDR3 protein is CASSLYVWGDNSPLHF. CDR3 bases: TGTGCCAGCAGCTTATACGTCTGGGGAGATAATTCACCCCTCCACTTT.

The J gene is TRBJ2-1, the V gene TRBV7-9, with TRBD2 as a possible D gene (5 bases). V was shortened by 5 bases and J by 11 bases, with 10 bases between the two germline ends. In germline, CDR1 is SEHNR, CDR2 FQNEAQ (reference sequence). CDR3 length: 11 amino acids. This chain's CDR3 is CASSKDGKQFF. The CDR3 coding sequence is TGTGCCAGCAGCAAAGACGGGAAGCAGTTCTTC.

The chain couples TRBV5-4 to TRBJ2-3; D perhaps matches TRBD2 (5 bases). This CDR3 is 17 amino acids long. The ends were cut back, 1 base at V and 4 bases at J, with 19 bases in the middle. Germline lookup yields CDR1 SGHNT and CDR2 YYREEE (reference sequence). The CDR3 loop is CASSLYPAKYSADTQYF. The CDR3 bases are TGTGCCAGCAGCTTGTATCCGGCAAAATATAGCGCAGATACGCAGTATTTT.

V gene TRBV6-5 combines with J gene TRBJ2-7; 10 bases map to TRBD2. V was clipped by 4 bases and J by 1 base; unmatched bases: 1. This CDR3 has 14 residues. Per the germline V gene, CDR1 is MNHEY and CDR2 is SVGAGI. The CDR3 reads CASSLAGGSYEQYF. Here the CDR3 DNA reads TGTGCCAGCAGTTTAGCGGGAGGTTCCTACGAGCAGTACTTC.

The table lists this clone with a count of one. V usage is TRBV13 and J usage is TRBJ2-7; no clear D gene. Trimming stripped 0 bases from V and 6 bases from J, with 6 bases between. Germline CDR1 and CDR2: PRHDT and FYEKMQ (reference sequence). The CDR3 has 12 residues. CDR3 amino acids: CASSLGRAEQYF. The DNA of the CDR3 is TGTGCCAGCAGCTTAGGAAGGGCCGAGCAGTACTTC.

This chain connects TRBV13 to TRBJ1-1; D may be TRBD1 (5 bases). Germline CDR1 reads PRHDT; CDR2 reads FYEKMQ (reference sequence). This CDR3 comprises 14 residues. V lost 10 bases and J lost 0, with 15 bases in between. This CDR3 is CATRGVGMNTEAFF. In DNA, the CDR3 is TGTGCCACGAGGGGTGTTGGGATGAACACTGAAGCTTTCTTT.